The clone carrying this T cell receptor (beta chain) occurred a few times. CDR1 and CDR2 from the germline V gene are ENHRY and SYGVKD. The CDR3 has 13 amino acids. Trimming removed 4 bases from V and 2 bases from J, with 8 bases in between. This entry comes from a study of cytomegalovirus exposure and HLA in healthy donors. Use of 60 Vbeta and 13 Jbeta primers characterized the PCR. Assay: immunoSEQ multiplex PCR; the TCRdb copy retains only in-frame clones and omits some. The sample contains 150,000 to 200,000 clones, about 80% of which appear only once. The specimen sequenced was PBMCs. The origin of this receptor is a man aged 18 to 29 in good health and CMV-seronegative. J is TRBJ1-2 and V is TRBV10-3; D gene uncertain. CDR3 protein: CAISAGPNYGYTF. The DNA for the CDR3 is TGTGCCATCAGTGCAGGCCCCAACTATGGCTACACCTTC.